This T cell receptor (beta chain) was recorded in a study of IL-17A CD8 T cells in psoriatic arthritis synovium. As for the study more broadly: The study aimed to define the phenotype, molecular profile and function of synovial IL-17A+CD8+ T cells in psoriatic arthritis pathogenesis.

Synovial fluid effusions were aspirated from actively inflamed joints of psoriatic arthritis patients. For each patient, synovial fluid served as the source from which three memory CD8+ T cell populations were isolated by sorting: Tc1 cells (IL-17A-IFNgamma+), Tc17 cells (IL-17A+) and the bulk memory fraction, allowing their TCR repertoires to be compared. The Classification of Psoriatic Arthritis Study Group (CASPAR) criteria were met by the psoriatic arthritis patients. The bulk memory CD8+ T cell sort included CD45RA-CD27+/- cells together with CD45RA+CD27- cells. In a few patients with psoriatic arthritis, sorted CD8+ T cell subsets from synovial fluid were put through TCRbeta sequencing. Before use, synovial fluid mononuclear cells were separated with Lymphoprep and cryopreserved in liquid nitrogen. The medium used for cryopreservation was made up of about 50% fetal calf serum and approximately 9.5% dimethyl sulfoxide.

After DNA extraction (Qiagen), TCRbeta V-D-J rearrangements were amplified in a bias-controlled manner and then sequenced at high throughput (immunoSEQ; Adaptive Biotech). From the authors' description of their analysis: The immunoSEQ Analyzer platform was used to analyze productive sequences at the sequence level. Clonality was calculated as 1 minus Pielou's evenness, so values run from 0 (highly polyclonal) up to 1 (monoclonal). How much repertoires overlapped between subsets was quantified with the Morisita index, which goes from 0 (no similarity) to 1 (complete similarity). As stored in TCRdb, this immuneACCESS dataset retains in-frame rearrangements with V and J assigned. A fraction of the clones does not appear; measured against another copy, unresolved V genes explain less than half of the discrepancy, and the remainder lacks a known reason. V and J calls and clone size are those listed in that table; D and trimming were worked out from the DNA. Present in this sample are roughly 2,100 clones, approximately 70% of which were seen just once. The top ten clones comprise over 9.5% of the sample.

The research as a whole found: Because no psoriatic arthritis synovial tissue samples were available, cells were taken from synovial fluid instead of synovial tissue. Although most synovial CD8+ subsets stayed polyclonal, some individual clones made up over 4.5% of the repertoire. TCR sequencing covered only a few patients, which the authors acknowledged as a limited sample size.

As for this clone: It lacks a known antigen. Base qualities are not at hand, and no much larger clone is one base apart.

Trimming at the junction amounts to 0 bases on V and 6 bases on J, and the germline ends lie 8 bases apart. From a lookup of the germline V gene, CDR1 and CDR2 are LGHNA and YSLEER. From the cysteine up to the phenylalanine, the CDR3 has a length of 13 residues. Only the CDR3 DNA is retained, 39 bases long and in frame from the first base. The rearrangement joined TRBV4-3 to TRBJ1-1; the D gene remains uncertain. The sequence came from a human donor with psoriatic arthritis. Material: memory CD8+ T cells from synovial fluid. This sample's cell subset or site label indicates: bulk memory CD8+ T cells (CD45RA-CD27+/- and CD45RA+CD27-). CDR3 sequence: CASSQDLNPEAFF. The DNA is as follows: TGCGCCAGCAGCCAAGACTTAAATCCTGAAGCTTTCTTT.